This passage covers 13 T cell receptor beta chains from one sample sequenced in a study of blood T cell repertoires in COVID-19. The table came from immunoSEQ multiplex PCR; TCRdb's copy has only in-frame clones and leaves some out. This table holds under 95,000 clones, around 85% found once. What was sequenced was peripheral blood. These TCRs come from a man in his sixties with acute or convalescent COVID-19.

The chain joins TRBV20-1 to TRBJ1-2; the D gene is possibly TRBD1 (5 bases). The CDR3 sequence is 13 residues long. Per germline, CDR1 DFQATT and CDR2 SNEGSKA (reference sequence). The V gene lost 3 bases and the J gene lost 6 bases, with 14 bases spanning the gap. DNA of the CDR3: TGCAGTGCTAGTATTCAGGGAAAAAATGGCTACACCTTC. The encoded protein is CSASIQGKNGYTF.

The chain carries TRBV9 and TRBJ2-7; weak D call: TRBD2 (7 bases). CDR1 SGDLS and CDR2 YYNGEE come from the germline V gene. The germline V and J ends were trimmed by 2 bases and 5 bases, with 20 bases remaining between them. CDR3 length: 16 amino acids. CDR3 nucleotides: TGTGCCAGCAGCGTTACTGCGGGGGCCCCTACGGACGAGCAGTACTTC. It yields the protein CASSVTAGAPTDEQYF.

V is TRBV6-5 and J is TRBJ2-7, with D possibly matching TRBD1 (5 bases). This CDR3 spans 13 amino acids. V dropped 0 bases and J dropped 4 bases, with 7 bases sitting between them. Germline loops: CDR1 MNHEY, CDR2 SVGAGI. For the CDR3, the DNA is TGTGCCAGCAGTTACTCTAGGGGTTACGAGCAGTACTTC. It yields the protein CASSYSRGYEQYF.

The chain couples TRBV6-2 or TRBV6-3 to TRBJ1-5; 7 bases fit TRBD1. The CDR3 runs 17 residues. J lost 11 bases, V lost 5 bases, and 21 bases had no gene match. Germline lookup yields CDR1 MNHEY and CDR2 SVGEGT. CDR3 residues: CASSTRAPTGVRGAQHF. DNA for the CDR3: TGTGCCAGCAGTACCAGGGCCCCTACAGGGGTCAGAGGAGCCCAGCATTTT.

V gene TRBV5-1 combines with J gene TRBJ2-1, with 9 positions matching TRBD2. The CDR3 length is 17 residues. Trimming cost V 5 bases and J 0 bases; bases outside gene matches: 9. Germline CDR1 and CDR2: SGHRS and YFSETQ. The CDR3 nucleotides are TGCGCCAGCAGTCGAAGCGGGGGGCTACTCTCCTACAATGAGCAGTTCTTC. Its translation: CASSRSGGLLSYNEQFF.

This clone was seen only once. V usage is TRBV4-3 and J usage is TRBJ1-2; TRBD1 might be the D (5 bases). Per germline, CDR1 LGHNA and CDR2 YSLEER. The CDR3 runs to 17 residues. Trimming took 0 bases from V and 6 from J, leaving 20 bases between them. The CDR3 bases are TGCGCCAGCAGCCAAGATGGGGTTCTCAGGGTTTCGGATGGCTACACCTTC. Residues: CASSQDGVLRVSDGYTF.

J is TRBJ1-5 and V is TRBV12-3 or TRBV12-4; D call uncertain. The CDR3 loop spans 13 amino acids. V was trimmed by 3 bases and J by 4 bases, leaving 7 bases between them. CDR3 in amino acids: CASSFTLNQPQHF. CDR3 sequence (DNA): TGTGCCAGCAGTTTCACCCTAAATCAGCCCCAGCATTTT.

This clone occurred once. The rearrangement uses TRBV20-1 and TRBJ1-1; D gene unclear. The germline CDR1 and CDR2 sequences are DFQATT and SNEGSKA (reference sequence). The CDR3 consists of 12 residues. The ends were cut back, 3 bases at V and 8 bases at J, with 13 bases in the middle. The DNA for the CDR3 is TGCAGTGCTAGTCCGGGGAGGACCGAAGCTTTCTTT. Translation gives CSASPGRTEAFF.

The chain joins TRBV9 to TRBJ1-4, with TRBD1 as a possible D gene (6 bases). This CDR3 has 16 residues. The V and J ends lost 0 bases and 2 bases respectively, with 11 bases between them. Germline values: CDR1 SGDLS, CDR2 YYNGEE. CDR3 residues: CASSVATGNTNEKLFF. The CDR3 DNA sequence: TGTGCCAGCAGCGTAGCAACAGGGAATACTAATGAAAAACTGTTTTTT.

The chain recombines TRBV6-2 or TRBV6-3 with TRBJ2-7, with D perhaps matching TRBD1 (6 bases). Trimming took off 0 bases at V and 2 bases at J, with 8 bases between the two ends. CDR3 length: 14 residues. Per germline, CDR1 MNHEY and CDR2 SVGEGT. Here the CDR3 reads CASSYSTGAYEQYF. The CDR3 DNA follows: TGTGCCAGCAGTTACTCGACAGGAGCCTACGAGCAGTACTTC.

This rearrangement joins TRBV7-3 to TRBJ2-5; 8 bases line up with TRBD2. The CDR3 length is 14 residues. The J segment lost 2 bases and the V segment lost 5 bases, leaving 4 bases of the junction unmatched. Per germline, CDR1 SGHTA and CDR2 FQGTGA. The CDR3 region has the DNA TGTGCCAGCAGCGCCCGGGGGGGGCAAGAGACCCAGTACTTC. Its protein is CASSARGGQETQYF.

The chain has TRBV7-2 and TRBJ1-6; TRBD1 matches 8 bases. CDR1 and CDR2 (germline): SGHTA, FQGNSA. The CDR3 is 19 amino acids. The J segment lost 1 base and the V segment lost 0 bases, leaving 8 bases of the junction unmatched. This CDR3 reads CASSLAPSRGRSYNSPLHF. The CDR3 DNA reads TGTGCCAGCAGCTTAGCTCCCTCCAGGGGGCGATCCTATAATTCACCCCTCCACTTT.

The rearrangement uses TRBV5-8 and TRBJ1-6, with a possible D match to TRBD1 (5 bases). Germline-derived CDR1 and CDR2 are SGHTS and YDEGEE. Trimming cost V 1 base and J 9 bases, with 14 bases left between them. The CDR3 has 15 residues. This chain's CDR3 is CASSLQGGSSSPLHF. As DNA, the CDR3 is TGTGCCAGCAGCTTGCAGGGCGGAAGTTCTTCACCCCTCCACTTT.